The TCR beta chain described here comes from a study of T cells in Graves' hyperthyroidism and ophthalmopathy. Findings and limits, study-wide: Blood also showed most of the thyroid clonotypes that were expanded above 0.001.

RNA transcripts provided the source from which TCR beta CDR3 regions were amplified. The HTBI primer set served for first-round RT-PCR of the TCR CDR3. One entry per CDR3 protein results from TCRdb running MiXCR on the multiplex PCR reads. The sample has hundreds of thousands of distinct CDR3 sequences, about 15% seen once. Concerning this clonotype itself: What it recognizes is unknown.

The V and J ends lost 6 bases and 4 bases, in that order; junction bases with no gene match: 12. The CDR3 extends over 14 amino acids. CDR1 and CDR2 (germline): DFQATT, SNEGSKA (reference sequence). Sequenced sample: blood. The chain combines TRBV20-1 with TRBJ2-7; 7 nucleotides line up with TRBD1. This TCR was recovered from a woman aged 50 to 65 with Graves' ophthalmopathy. The CDR3 sequence: CSARSTGKGYEQYF. The CDR3 DNA follows: TGCAGTGCCCGCTCGACAGGGAAGGGGTACGAGCAGTACTTC.